Listed here are 5 T cell receptor beta chains from one sample, sequenced in a study of OX40 agonist ivuxolimab in advanced cancers. Only in-frame clones appear in the TCRdb table, and some are missing; sequencing was by immunoSEQ multiplex PCR. This table holds under 90,000 clones, about 85% found once. Sequencing was performed on CD4+ or CD8+ T cells sorted from blood, taken in a trial of the OX40 agonist ivuxolimab. These receptors all come from an adult with an advanced solid tumor such as melanoma, head and neck, liver or kidney cancer.

V is TRBV5-6 and J is TRBJ1-3, with TRBD1 identical over 7 bases. The CDR3 sequence is 14 residues long. Germline V gene data show CDR1 as SGHDT and CDR2 as YYEEEE. With V trimmed by 4 bases and J by 2 bases, 3 bases remained unmatched. The CDR3, as DNA: TGTGCCAGCAGCCAGGGACAGACTGGAAACACCATATATTTT. Translating it yields CASSQGQTGNTIYF. Combining the CDR3 with reference TRBV5-6 and TRBJ1-3 gives the whole variable domain DAGVTQSPTHLIKTRGQQVTLRCSPKSGHDTVSWYQQALGQGPQFIFQYYEEEERQRGNFPDRFSGHQFPNYSSELNVNALLLGDSALYLCASSQGQTGNTIYFGEGSWLTVV.

The J gene is TRBJ2-2, the V gene TRBV5-1; D gene unclear. The CDR3 has 14 residues. Germline V CDR1 and CDR2: SGHRS, YFSETQ. The germline V and J ends were trimmed by 0 bases and 5 bases, with 8 bases remaining between them. The CDR3 DNA reads as TGCGCCAGCAGCTTGGTAGGGTCTACCGGGGAGCTGTTTTTT. This translates into CASSLVGSTGELFF.

J is TRBJ2-3 and V is TRBV2; the D gene is possibly TRBD2 (5 bases). V lost 4 bases and J 5 bases, leaving 10 bases between the germline ends. The germline V gene has CDR1 SNHLY and CDR2 FYNNEI. This CDR3 has 13 amino acids. Written as DNA, the CDR3 is TGTGCCAGCAGTGGACTACTAGGAGATACGCAGTATTTT. It specifies CASSGLLGDTQYF.

The chain couples TRBV12-1 to TRBJ1-2; the D call TRBD1 from the table was never checked on the DNA. TRBV12-1 is listed as a pseudogene. The CDR3 spans 12 residues. The CDR3 loop is CASSFYRFGYTF. The DNA of the CDR3 is TGTGCCAGCAGCTTTTACAGATTTGGCTACACCTTC.

The V call is TRBV6-5, the J call TRBJ1-2, with 8 bases fitting TRBD1. The CDR3 consists of 14 residues. The junction had 10 bases not matched to a gene; V was cut back by 6 bases and J by 7 bases. Germline lookup yields CDR1 MNHEY and CDR2 SVGAGI. In DNA, the CDR3 is TGTGCCAGCAGACGCACCGACAGGGGCCCTGGCTACACCTTC. Its protein product is CASRRTDRGPGYTF.